The rows below give T cell receptor beta chains drawn from one sample of a study of cytomegalovirus exposure and HLA in healthy donors. The table came from immunoSEQ multiplex PCR; TCRdb's copy has only in-frame clones and leaves some out. Of 55,000 to 75,000 clones listed, 95% were seen once; the top ten hold 6% to 8.5%. The sequenced sample consisted of PBMCs. These receptors originate from a woman between 18 and 29 years old in good health and CMV-seropositive. Both conserved end residues are part of each CDR3. Fields, in order: V gene, clone size, J gene, D gene, CDR3 DNA, CDR3 protein. The D gene is left open where the match is weak. Clone size appears in some rows only: once, few, many, or a class for an expanded clone.

TRBV29-1	-	TRBJ1-4	TRBD1	TGCAGCGTTGGGACAGGGGCAGGTGAAAAACTGTTTTTT	CSVGTGAGEKLFF
TRBV29-1	-	TRBJ2-1	TRBD2	TGCAGCGTTGAACCTAGCGGGAATAATGAGCAGTTCTTC	CSVEPSGNNEQFF
TRBV6-5	-	TRBJ2-7	-	TGTGCCAGCAGTTACTCGAGTGGCAGAGGCTACGAGCAGTACTTC	CASSYSSGRGYEQYF
TRBV4-1	-	TRBJ2-5	-	TGCGCCAGCAGCCAAGGAGAAACGGCTAGCGTCCTTGGGACCCAGTACTTC	CASSQGETASVLGTQYF
TRBV30	-	TRBJ2-2	-	TGTGCCTGGTCGCGGCACGGGGACACCGGGGAGCTGTTTTTT	CAWSRHGDTGELFF
TRBV19	-	TRBJ1-5	-	TGTGCCAGTGAACAGGCCCGGGGCAATCAGCCCCAGCATTTT	CASEQARGNQPQHF
TRBV6-1	-	TRBJ2-1	-	TGTGCCAGCAGCTGGGGGCTGGAACTAAATGAGCAGTTCTTC	CASSWGLELNEQFF
TRBV5-6	once	TRBJ2-3	-	TGTGCCAGCAGCTTGTTCTGGCGGGGCGGCATGGATACGCAGTATTTT	CASSLFWRGGMDTQYF
TRBV7-9	-	TRBJ2-7	TRBD2	TGTGCCAGCAGCAAAGGACTAGCGGGGTTTTACGAGCAGTACTTC	CASSKGLAGFYEQYF
TRBV28	-	TRBJ2-1	TRBD2	TGTGCCAGCAAGGGAGCGGGAGACAATGAGCAGTTCTTC	CASKGAGDNEQFF
TRBV18	-	TRBJ1-6	-	TGTGCCAGCTCACCACCCCCCCGGGGGACACCCCTCCACTTT	CASSPPPRGTPLHF
TRBV28	-	TRBJ2-2	TRBD2	TGTGCCAGCATCCCGGGAGGAGCGAACACCGGGGAGCTGTTTTTT	CASIPGGANTGELFF
TRBV7-3	-	TRBJ1-2	-	TGTGCCAGCAGCTTAACCCGCACGGGGTTGGGTGGCTACACCTTC	CASSLTRTGLGGYTF
TRBV2	-	TRBJ1-5	-	TGTGCCAGCAGATCCACTGGACAGAGAAATCAGCCCCAGCATTTT	CASRSTGQRNQPQHF
TRBV7-2	-	TRBJ1-5	-	TGTGCCAGCAGCTTAGCTTCAGGGGATCAGCCCCAGCATTTT	CASSLASGDQPQHF
TRBV5-4	once	TRBJ1-2	TRBD1	TGTGCCAGCAGCCACCGGGACAGGGAAGGCGGCTACACCTTC	CASSHRDREGGYTF
TRBV5-1	-	TRBJ2-5	-	TGCGCCAGCAGCCAACAGGGGGGGGCGGAGACCCAGTACTTC	CASSQQGGAETQYF
TRBV18	-	TRBJ2-3	-	TGTGCCAGCTCACCTATGCCCGCGGCCGCAGATACGCAGTATTTT	CASSPMPAAADTQYF
TRBV11-2	-	TRBJ1-1	-	TGTGCCAGCAGCTTAGATTCCAGGAACACTGAAGCTTTCTTT	CASSLDSRNTEAFF